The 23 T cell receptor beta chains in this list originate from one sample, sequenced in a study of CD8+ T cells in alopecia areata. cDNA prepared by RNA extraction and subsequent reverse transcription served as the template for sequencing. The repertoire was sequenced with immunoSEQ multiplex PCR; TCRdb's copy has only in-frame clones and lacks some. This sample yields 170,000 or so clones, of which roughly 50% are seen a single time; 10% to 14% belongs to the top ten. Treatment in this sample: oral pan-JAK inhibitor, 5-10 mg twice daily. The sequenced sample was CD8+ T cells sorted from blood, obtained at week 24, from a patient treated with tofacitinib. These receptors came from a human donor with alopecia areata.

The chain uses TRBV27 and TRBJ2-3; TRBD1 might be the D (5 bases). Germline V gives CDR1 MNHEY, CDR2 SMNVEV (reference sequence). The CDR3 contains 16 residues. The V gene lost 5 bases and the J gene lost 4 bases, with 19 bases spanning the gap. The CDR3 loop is CASSTSRGSYSDTQYF. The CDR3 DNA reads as TGTGCCAGCAGTACCTCTAGGGGATCCTACTCAGATACGCAGTATTTT.

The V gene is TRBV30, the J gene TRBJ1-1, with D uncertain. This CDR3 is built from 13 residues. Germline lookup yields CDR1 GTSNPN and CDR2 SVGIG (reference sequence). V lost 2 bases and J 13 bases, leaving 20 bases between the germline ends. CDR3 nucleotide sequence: TGTGCCTGGAGTCCATTAACCCGGGATTTGGGTTTCTTT. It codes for CAWSPLTRDLGFF. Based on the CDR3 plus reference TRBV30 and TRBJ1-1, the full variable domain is SQTIHQWPATLVQPVGSPLSLECTVEGTSNPNLYWYRQAAGRGLQLLFYSVGIGQISSEVPQNLSASRPQDRQFILSSKKLLLSDSGFYLCAWSPLTRDLGFFGQGTRLTVV.

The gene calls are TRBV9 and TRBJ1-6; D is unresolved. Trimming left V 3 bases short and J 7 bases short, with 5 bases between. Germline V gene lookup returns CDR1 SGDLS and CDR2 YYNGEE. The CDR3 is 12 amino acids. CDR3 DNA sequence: TGTGCCAGCAGCGGATCAAATTCACCCCTCCACTTT. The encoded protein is CASSGSNSPLHF.

CDR3 residues: CASSKTPTGVDEQYF. In DNA form, the CDR3 reads TGTGCCAGTAGCAAAACCCCGACAGGGGTCGACGAGCAGTACTTC. The gene calls are TRBV19 and TRBJ2-7, with 8 bases aligning to TRBD1. V dropped 6 bases and J dropped 5; count of bases not matched to a gene: 12. Germline values: CDR1 LNHDA, CDR2 SQIVND (reference sequence). The CDR3 sequence is 15 residues long.

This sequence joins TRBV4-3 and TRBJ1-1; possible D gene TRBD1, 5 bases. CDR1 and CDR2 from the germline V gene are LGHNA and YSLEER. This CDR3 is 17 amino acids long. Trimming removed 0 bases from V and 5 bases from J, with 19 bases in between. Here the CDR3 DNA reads TGCGCCAGCAGCCAAGAGGGGGAAGGACCGCGGGCAACTGAAGCTTTCTTT. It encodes CASSQEGEGPRATEAFF.

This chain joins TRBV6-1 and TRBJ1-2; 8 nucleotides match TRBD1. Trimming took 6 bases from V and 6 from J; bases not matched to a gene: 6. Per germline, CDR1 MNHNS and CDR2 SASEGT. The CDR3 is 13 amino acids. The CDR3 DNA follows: TGTGCCAGCAGCGTCCCGGACAGGGATGGCTACACCTTC. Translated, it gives CASSVPDRDGYTF.

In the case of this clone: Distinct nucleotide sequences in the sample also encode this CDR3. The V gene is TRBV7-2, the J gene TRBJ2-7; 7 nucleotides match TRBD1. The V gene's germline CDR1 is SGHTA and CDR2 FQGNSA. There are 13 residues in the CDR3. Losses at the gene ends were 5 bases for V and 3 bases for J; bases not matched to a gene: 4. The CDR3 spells CASSPWTGYEQYF. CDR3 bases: TGTGCCAGCAGCCCGTGGACAGGCTACGAGCAGTACTTC.

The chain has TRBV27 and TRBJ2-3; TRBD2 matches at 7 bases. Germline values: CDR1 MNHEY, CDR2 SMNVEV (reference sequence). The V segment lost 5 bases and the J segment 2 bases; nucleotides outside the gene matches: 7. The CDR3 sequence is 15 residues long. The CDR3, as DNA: TGTGCCAGCAGTCCTACTAGCGCTTACACAGATACGCAGTATTTT. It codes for CASSPTSAYTDTQYF.

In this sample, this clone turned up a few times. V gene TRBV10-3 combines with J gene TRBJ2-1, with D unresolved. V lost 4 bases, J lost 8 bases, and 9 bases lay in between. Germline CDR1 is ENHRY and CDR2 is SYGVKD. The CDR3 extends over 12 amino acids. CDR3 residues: CAISGLDDEQFF. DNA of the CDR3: TGTGCCATCAGTGGCCTAGACGATGAGCAGTTCTTC.

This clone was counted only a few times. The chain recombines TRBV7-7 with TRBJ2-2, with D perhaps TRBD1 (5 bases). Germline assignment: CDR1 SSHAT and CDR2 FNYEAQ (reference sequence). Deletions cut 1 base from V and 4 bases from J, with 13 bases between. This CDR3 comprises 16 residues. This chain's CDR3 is CASSLVQGEVTGELFF. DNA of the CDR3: TGTGCCAGCAGCTTAGTGCAGGGTGAAGTCACCGGGGAGCTGTTTTTT.

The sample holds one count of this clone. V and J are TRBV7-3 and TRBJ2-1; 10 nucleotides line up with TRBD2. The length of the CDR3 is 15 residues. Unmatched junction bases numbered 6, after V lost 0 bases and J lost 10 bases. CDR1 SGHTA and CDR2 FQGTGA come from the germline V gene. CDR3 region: CASSLTAGGIREQFF. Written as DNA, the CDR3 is TGTGCCAGCAGCTTAACAGCGGGGGGGATCAGAGAGCAGTTCTTC. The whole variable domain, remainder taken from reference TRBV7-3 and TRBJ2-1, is GAGVSQTPSNKVTEKGKYVELRCDPISGHTALYWYRQSLGQGPEFLIYFQGTGAADDSGLPNDRFFAVRPEGSVSTLKIQRTERGDSAVYLCASSLTAGGIREQFFGPGTRLTVL.

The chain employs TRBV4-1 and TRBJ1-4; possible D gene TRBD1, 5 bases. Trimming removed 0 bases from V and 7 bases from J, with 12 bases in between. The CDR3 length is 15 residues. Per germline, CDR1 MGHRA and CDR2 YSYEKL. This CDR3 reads CASSQEPGPFEKLFF. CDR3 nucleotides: TGCGCCAGCAGCCAAGAACCAGGGCCGTTTGAAAAACTGTTTTTT.

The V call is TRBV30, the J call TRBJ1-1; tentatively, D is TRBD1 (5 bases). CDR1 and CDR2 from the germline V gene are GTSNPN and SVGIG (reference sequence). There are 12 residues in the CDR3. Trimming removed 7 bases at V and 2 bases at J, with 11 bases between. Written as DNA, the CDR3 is TGTGCCTCCTACCAGGGAAACACTGAAGCTTTCTTT. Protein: CASYQGNTEAFF.

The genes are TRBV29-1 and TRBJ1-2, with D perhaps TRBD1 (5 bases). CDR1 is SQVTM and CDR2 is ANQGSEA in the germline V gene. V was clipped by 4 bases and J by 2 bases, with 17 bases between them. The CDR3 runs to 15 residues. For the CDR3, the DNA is TGCAGCGTTGTCCCCGAACGGGGGTTCAACTATGGCTACACCTTC. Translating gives CSVVPERGFNYGYTF.

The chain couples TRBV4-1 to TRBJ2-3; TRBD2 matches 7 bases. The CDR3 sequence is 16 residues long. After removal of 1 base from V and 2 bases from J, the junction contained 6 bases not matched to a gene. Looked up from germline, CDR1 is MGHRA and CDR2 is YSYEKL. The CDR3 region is CASSQGGGPLTDTQYF. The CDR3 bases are TGCGCCAGCAGCCAAGGCGGGGGTCCTCTCACAGATACGCAGTATTTT.

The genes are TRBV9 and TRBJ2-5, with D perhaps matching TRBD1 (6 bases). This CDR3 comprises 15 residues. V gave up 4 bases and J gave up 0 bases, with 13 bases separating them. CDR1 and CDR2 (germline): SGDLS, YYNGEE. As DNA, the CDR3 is TGTGCCAGCAGCCCCCGGACAGCGTACCAAGAGACCCAGTACTTC. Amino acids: CASSPRTAYQETQYF.

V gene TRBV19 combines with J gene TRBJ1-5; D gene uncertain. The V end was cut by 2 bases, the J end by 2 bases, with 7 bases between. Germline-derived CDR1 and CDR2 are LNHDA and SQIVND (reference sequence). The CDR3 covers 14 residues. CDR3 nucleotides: TGTGCCAGTAGTATATCGAGAGGCAATCAGCCCCAGCATTTT. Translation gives CASSISRGNQPQHF.

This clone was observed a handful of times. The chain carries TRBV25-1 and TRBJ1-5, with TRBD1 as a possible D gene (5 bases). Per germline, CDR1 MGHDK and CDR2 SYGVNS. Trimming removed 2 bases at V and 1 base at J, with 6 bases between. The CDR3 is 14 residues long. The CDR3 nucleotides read TGTGCCAGCAGTGAAGGGGGGAGCAATCAGCCCCAGCATTTT. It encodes CASSEGGSNQPQHF. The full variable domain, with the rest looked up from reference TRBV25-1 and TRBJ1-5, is EADIYQTPRYLVIGTGKKITLECSQTMGHDKMYWYQQDPGMELHLIHYSYGVNSTEKGDLSSESTVSRIRTEHFPLTLESARPSHTSQYLCASSEGGSNQPQHFGDGTRLSIL.

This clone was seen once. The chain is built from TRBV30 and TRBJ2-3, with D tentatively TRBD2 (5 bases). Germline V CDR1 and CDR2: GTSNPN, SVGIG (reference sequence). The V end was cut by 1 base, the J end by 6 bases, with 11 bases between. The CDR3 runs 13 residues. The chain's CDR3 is CAWSGEWVDTQYF. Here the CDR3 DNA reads TGTGCCTGGAGTGGGGAGTGGGTCGATACGCAGTATTTT.

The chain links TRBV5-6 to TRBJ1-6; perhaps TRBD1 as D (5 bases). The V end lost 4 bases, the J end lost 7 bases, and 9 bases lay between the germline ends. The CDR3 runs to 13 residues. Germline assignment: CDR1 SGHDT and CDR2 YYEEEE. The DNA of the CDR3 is TGTGCCAGCAGCACCGCAGGGAATTCACCCCTCCACTTT. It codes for CASSTAGNSPLHF. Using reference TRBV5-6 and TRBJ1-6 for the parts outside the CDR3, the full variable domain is DAGVTQSPTHLIKTRGQQVTLRCSPKSGHDTVSWYQQALGQGPQFIFQYYEEEERQRGNFPDRFSGHQFPNYSSELNVNALLLGDSALYLCASSTAGNSPLHFGNGTRLTVT.

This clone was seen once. The CDR3 DNA is TGTGCCTGGAGTGAGACCAGGGAAGGCACTGAAGCTTTCTTT. Its translation: CAWSETREGTEAFF. V usage is TRBV30 and J usage is TRBJ1-1; the D gene is possibly TRBD1 (5 bases). The CDR3 runs 14 residues. Germline CDR1 is GTSNPN and CDR2 is SVGIG (reference sequence). V was cut by 1 base and J by 4 bases, with 13 bases left in between.

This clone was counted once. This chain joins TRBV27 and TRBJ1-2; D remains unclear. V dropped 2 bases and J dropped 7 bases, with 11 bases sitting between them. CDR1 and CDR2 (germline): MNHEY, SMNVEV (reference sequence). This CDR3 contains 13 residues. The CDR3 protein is CASSLGGRSGYTF. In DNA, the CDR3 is TGTGCCAGCAGTTTAGGAGGGAGGAGTGGCTACACCTTC.

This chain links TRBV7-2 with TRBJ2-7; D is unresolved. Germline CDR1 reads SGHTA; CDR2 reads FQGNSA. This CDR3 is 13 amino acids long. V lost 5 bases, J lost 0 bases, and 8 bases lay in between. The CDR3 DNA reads TGTGCCAGCAGCGTTTCTCTCTCCTACGAGCAGTACTTC. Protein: CASSVSLSYEQYF.